What follows are 13 T cell receptor beta chains derived from one specimen sequenced in a study of T cells after yellow fever vaccination. Each CDR3 protein gets one entry after TCRdb re-called the 5' RACE reads with MiXCR. The profile shows about 170,000 distinct CDR3 sequences, roughly 11% of them singletons. The sequencing here drew on CD8+ T cells sorted from PBMCs, taken 15 days after the yellow fever booster vaccination. The receptors here all came from a young man who received the YFV17D yellow fever vaccine.

This clonotype was recorded a few times. The chain employs TRBV12-3 or TRBV12-4 and TRBJ2-5; no firm D call. The CDR3 runs to 14 residues. V shed 6 bases and J shed 0 bases, with 11 bases lying between them. The CDR3 DNA sequence: TGTGCCAGCAGCCTCCTGGTCTACCAAGAGACCCAGTACTTC. As protein: CASSLLVYQETQYF.

J is TRBJ2-5 and V is TRBV4-1, with D perhaps TRBD1 (5 bases). This CDR3 is built from 16 residues. Trimming cost V 3 bases and J 5 bases, with 19 bases left between them. From germline, CDR1 is MGHRA and CDR2 YSYEKL. CDR3 sequence (DNA): TGCGCCAGCAGCCAGACGCGGCATCCAGGGAAGGAGACCCAGTACTTC. Translating gives CASSQTRHPGKETQYF.

V gene TRBV7-6 combines with J gene TRBJ2-7; unclear D gene. Trimming stripped 1 base from V and 3 bases from J, with 13 bases between. CDR3 length: 15 amino acids. Germline CDR1 and CDR2: SGHVS and FNYEAQ. The CDR3 bases are TGTGCCAGCAGCTTAGACCCAGGTCTCCTCTACGAGCAGTACTTC. Translated, it gives CASSLDPGLLYEQYF.

This clonotype has only a few counts. This chain's CDR3 is CASSYSRAGGEFF. CDR3 in DNA: TGTGCCAGCAGTTACTCGCGAGCCGGGGGGGAGTTCTTC. V is TRBV6-5 and J is TRBJ2-1; TRBD2 aligns across 8 bases. The germline gives CDR1 MNHEY, CDR2 SVGAGI. After removal of 0 bases from V and 14 bases from J, the junction contained 6 bases not matched to a gene. The CDR3 is made up of 13 amino acids.

This clonotype was seen a few times. The V and J genes are TRBV18 and TRBJ1-1; tentatively, D is TRBD1 (6 bases). The CDR3 is made up of 14 amino acids. V was clipped by 3 bases and J by 1 base, with 9 bases between them. Germline CDR1 reads KGHSH; CDR2 reads LQKENI. CDR3 sequence: CASSPGHSNTEAFF. The CDR3 nucleotides read TGTGCCAGCTCACCGGGACATTCGAACACTGAAGCTTTCTTT. Supplemented by reference TRBV18 and TRBJ1-1, the full variable domain reads NAGVMQNPRHLVRRRGQEARLRCSPMKGHSHVYWYRQLPEEGLKFMVYLQKENIIDESGMPKERFSAEFPKEGPSILRIQQVVRGDSAAYFCASSPGHSNTEAFFGQGTRLTVV.

The CDR3 region is CASSPPSGTVEKLFF. The CDR3 DNA sequence: TGTGCCAGCAGCCCTCCTTCCGGGACAGTCGAAAAACTGTTTTTT. The genes are TRBV12-3 or TRBV12-4 and TRBJ1-4; TRBD1 matches 7 bases. The J segment lost 8 bases and the V segment lost 6 bases, leaving 12 bases of the junction unmatched. The CDR3 consists of 15 residues.

The chain joins TRBV11-2 to TRBJ2-7; TRBD2 is a possible D gene (6 bases). V lost 1 base and J lost 4, with 8 bases in between. Germline-derived CDR1 and CDR2 are SGHAT and FQNNGV. The length of the CDR3 is 13 residues. The CDR3 nucleotides are TGTGCCAGCAGCTTAGGTCGGGGGTACGAGCAGTACGTC. It codes for CASSLGRGYEQYV.

At least ten counts were recorded for this clonotype. This chain connects TRBV21-1 to TRBJ2-5; the D segment call TRBD2 is taken from the table without a DNA check. TRBV21-1 is noted as a pseudogene. The CDR3 is made up of 18 amino acids. The CDR3 bases are TGTGCCAGCAGCAAAGTTGGGCTAGCGGACCTGTACCAAGAGACCCAGTACTTC. This translates into CASSKVGLADLYQETQYF.

This chain connects TRBV4-2 to TRBJ2-5; possibly TRBD2 for D (7 bases). Trimming cost V 0 bases and J 2 bases, with 13 bases left between them. This CDR3 spans 16 amino acids. CDR1 LGHNA and CDR2 YNFKEQ come from the germline V gene. The CDR3 region is CASSQEQGGWQETQYF. As DNA, the CDR3 is TGTGCCAGCAGCCAAGAACAGGGAGGGTGGCAAGAGACCCAGTACTTC.

This clonotype was seen more than once but under ten times. This rearrangement joins TRBV19 to TRBJ2-7; D is possibly TRBD1 or TRBD2 (5 bases each). Germline V gives CDR1 LNHDA, CDR2 SQIVND (reference sequence). The CDR3 sequence is 15 residues long. V was cut by 5 bases and J by 0 bases, with 14 bases left in between. The chain's CDR3 is CASSEAWDHSYEQYF. In DNA form, the CDR3 reads TGTGCCAGTAGTGAAGCATGGGACCACTCCTACGAGCAGTACTTC.

This clonotype came up many times. This sequence joins TRBV4-3 and TRBJ2-7; the D gene could be TRBD1 or TRBD2 (6 bases each). The CDR3 spans 14 residues. Trimming took off 1 base at V and 3 bases at J, with 10 bases between the two ends. Germline V gene sequence: CDR1 LGHNA, CDR2 YSLEER. In DNA form, the CDR3 reads TGCGCCAGCAGCCAAGGAAGGGGGGACTACGAGCAGTACTTC. As protein: CASSQGRGDYEQYF.

J is TRBJ2-2 and V is TRBV12-3 or TRBV12-4; D perhaps matches TRBD2 (5 bases). V was clipped by 3 bases and J by 2 bases, with 10 bases between them. This CDR3 contains 15 residues. The chain's CDR3 is CASSLERTNTGELFF. CDR3 in DNA: TGTGCCAGCAGTTTGGAGCGGACTAACACCGGGGAGCTGTTTTTT.

This clonotype was observed a few times. Here the CDR3 reads CASSLYGGAPKEQFF. In DNA, the CDR3 is TGTGCCAGCAGCTTGTACGGGGGGGCCCCCAAAGAGCAGTTCTTC. This rearrangement joins TRBV7-9 to TRBJ2-1, with 8 positions matching TRBD2. Trimming at V came to 3 bases and at J to 10 bases, leaving 11 bases not matched to a gene. This CDR3 contains 15 residues. Germline CDR1 SEHNR, CDR2 FQNEAQ (reference sequence).